A selection of T cell receptor beta chains follows, all from one sample in a study of shared clonotypes between healthy human individuals. Clones were sequenced by immunoSEQ multiplex PCR, and TCRdb holds only the in-frame ones, with some missing. The sample has millions of clones, more than 80% seen once. Sequencing was performed on naive CD4+ T cells from PBMCs. The receptors derive from a man between 18 and 35 years old in good health. Some clones in this sample may be carry-over from other donors' samples. Both conserved end residues are part of each CDR3. D genes are given only for firm matches. Size is omitted from some rows. Given values are once, few, many or a class for expanded clones.

d_call,v_call,clone_size,j_call,cdr3_aa,cdr3_nt
TRBD1,TRBV18,NA,TRBJ1-1,CASSPITGGSTEAFF,TGTGCCAGCTCACCGATTACAGGGGGCTCCACTGAAGCTTTCTTT
TRBD1,TRBV7-2,NA,TRBJ1-1,CASSPTGTGVTEAFF,TGTGCCAGCAGCCCGACCGGGACAGGGGTTACTGAAGCTTTCTTT
NA,TRBV5-6,NA,TRBJ2-1,CASSSHGPRVEQFF,TGTGCCAGCAGCTCCCATGGCCCCCGGGTGGAGCAGTTCTTC
NA,TRBV29-1,NA,TRBJ2-3,CSARLRVPTDTQYF,TGCAGCGCCAGGCTGAGGGTGCCCACAGATACGCAGTATTTT
NA,TRBV2,once,TRBJ2-6,CASSELSAGSLSGANVLTF,TGTGCCAGCAGTGAATTGTCTGCGGGGTCCCTCTCTGGGGCCAACGTCCTGACTTTC
TRBD1,TRBV11-2,NA,TRBJ2-7,CASSLERGQGAPYEQYF,TGTGCCAGCAGCTTAGAAAGGGGACAGGGGGCCCCCTACGAGCAGTACTTC
TRBD2,TRBV6-1,NA,TRBJ2-1,CASSELGAGNNEQFF,TGTGCCAGCAGTGAACTGGGAGCGGGAAACAATGAGCAGTTCTTC
NA,TRBV5-1,NA,TRBJ2-2,CASSFVAAANTGELFF,TGCGCCAGCAGCTTCGTAGCGGCCGCGAACACCGGGGAGCTGTTTTTT
TRBD1,TRBV18,once,TRBJ1-5,CASSPTGGEYQPQHF,TGTGCCAGCTCACCAACAGGGGGGGAATATCAGCCCCAGCATTTT
NA,TRBV5-5,NA,TRBJ2-7,CASSIGPYEQYF,TGTGCCAGCAGCATAGGACCTTACGAGCAGTACTTC
TRBD2,TRBV2,NA,TRBJ2-2,CASSGLAGVGTGELFF,TGTGCCAGCAGTGGGCTAGCGGGAGTCGGGACCGGGGAGCTGTTTTTT
NA,TRBV4-3,once,TRBJ2-2,CASSHTNQAAGNTGELFF,TGCGCCAGCAGCCATACAAACCAGGCGGCAGGGAACACCGGGGAGCTGTTTTTT
TRBD1,TRBV6-5,NA,TRBJ2-5,CASRDRAHQETQYF,TGTGCCAGCAGGGACAGGGCTCACCAAGAGACCCAGTACTTC
TRBD2,TRBV5-1,NA,TRBJ2-3,CASSLGLAATSTDTQYF,TGCGCCAGCAGCTTGGGACTAGCGGCGACTAGCACAGATACGCAGTATTTT
TRBD1,TRBV29-1,NA,TRBJ1-2,CSEHRGMDYGYTF,TGCAGCGAGCACAGGGGGATGGACTATGGCTACACCTTC
NA,TRBV11-2,NA,TRBJ2-1,CASTFVGREQFF,TGTGCCAGCACCTTCGTTGGGAGAGAGCAGTTCTTC
NA,TRBV6-5,NA,TRBJ2-5,CASSSQGRGIGTQYF,TGTGCCAGCAGCTCCCAGGGTCGGGGGATCGGGACCCAGTACTTC
NA,TRBV5-1,NA,TRBJ1-1,CASSSIGTGTEAFF,TGCGCCAGCAGCTCGATCGGGACTGGGACTGAAGCTTTCTTT
TRBD1,TRBV18,NA,TRBJ2-1,CASSPRDRNNEQFF,TGTGCCAGCTCACCCCGGGACAGGAACAATGAGCAGTTCTTC
TRBD1,TRBV5-4,NA,TRBJ1-3,CASSLGGAGGNTIYF,TGTGCCAGCAGCCTAGGGGGCGCCGGCGGAAACACCATATATTTT
NA,TRBV28,NA,TRBJ2-7,CASSPQGLANHEQYF,TGTGCCAGCAGCCCTCAGGGGCTAGCGAACCACGAGCAGTACTTC
NA,TRBV14,NA,TRBJ2-2,CASSQVLGPRTGELFF,TGTGCCAGCAGCCAGGTACTAGGGCCCCGAACCGGGGAGCTGTTTTTT
NA,TRBV6-5,NA,TRBJ1-4,CASSRVGGVDEKLFF,TGTGCCAGCAGCCGTGTGGGGGGCGTGGATGAAAAACTGTTTTTT
NA,TRBV5-4,NA,TRBJ1-1,CASSLGAGVNTEAFF,TGTGCCAGCAGCTTGGGGGCGGGAGTGAACACTGAAGCTTTCTTT
NA,TRBV6-4,NA,TRBJ2-7,CASSDPQLYEQYF,TGTGCCAGCAGTGACCCTCAGCTCTACGAGCAGTACTTC
TRBD2,TRBV2,NA,TRBJ2-5,CASSEGTSSLKETQYF,TGTGCCAGCAGCGAGGGGACTAGCAGTTTAAAAGAGACCCAGTACTTC
NA,TRBV29-1,few,TRBJ1-4,CSVIERLNEKLFF,TGCAGCGTTATTGAACGGCTCAATGAAAAACTGTTTTTT
NA,TRBV7-9,NA,TRBJ1-1,CASSLSTEAFF,TGTGCCAGCAGCTTATCCACTGAAGCTTTCTTT
NA,TRBV2,NA,TRBJ1-4,CAGAKGPAEKLFF,TGTGCCGGAGCAAAGGGGCCGGCTGAAAAACTGTTTTTT
TRBD1,TRBV7-9,NA,TRBJ1-6,CATTQGGRYSPLHF,TGTGCCACCACGCAGGGGGGGCGATATTCACCCCTCCACTTT
NA,TRBV7-2,NA,TRBJ2-1,CASSLLNEQFF,TGTGCCAGCAGCTTACTCAATGAGCAGTTCTTC
NA,TRBV18,NA,TRBJ1-1,CASSLTMRNTEAFF,TGTGCCAGCTCACTCACCATGAGGAACACTGAAGCTTTCTTT
TRBD1,TRBV6-5,NA,TRBJ1-1,CASSSMFRQGAIEAFF,TGTGCCAGCAGTTCCATGTTCCGGCAGGGGGCTATTGAAGCTTTCTTT
TRBD2,TRBV4-1,NA,TRBJ2-1,CASSQPTSGRAYEQFF,TGCGCCAGCAGCCAACCGACTAGCGGGAGGGCCTATGAGCAGTTCTTC
NA,TRBV9,NA,TRBJ2-3,CASSVNQGFTDTQYF,TGTGCCAGCAGCGTAAATCAGGGCTTCACAGATACGCAGTATTTT
TRBD1,TRBV5-1,NA,TRBJ2-2,CASSLGGTGITGELFF,TGCGCCAGCAGCTTGGGAGGGACAGGGATCACCGGGGAGCTGTTTTTT
TRBD2,TRBV5-1,NA,TRBJ2-2,CASRIIAGGTTGELFF,TGCGCCAGCAGGATAATAGCGGGAGGGACAACCGGGGAGCTGTTTTTT
NA,TRBV5-4,NA,TRBJ2-1,CASSLRGDEQFF,TGTGCCAGCAGCTTACGAGGCGATGAGCAGTTCTTC
TRBD1,TRBV6-6,NA,TRBJ2-5,CASSGTDRRETQYF,TGTGCCAGCAGCGGGACAGACCGCCGAGAGACCCAGTACTTC
TRBD1,TRBV5-1,NA,TRBJ2-5,CASSEQGPSEETQYF,TGCGCCAGCAGCGAACAGGGGCCGAGCGAAGAGACCCAGTACTTC
NA,TRBV2,NA,TRBJ1-2,CASSVQGNYGYTF,TGTGCCAGCAGTGTTCAGGGTAACTATGGCTACACCTTC
TRBD1,TRBV6-5,NA,TRBJ1-2,CASRRTGGGYTF,TGTGCCAGCAGGCGGACAGGGGGTGGCTACACCTTC
NA,TRBV7-2,NA,TRBJ2-7,CASSLFAGREQYF,TGTGCCAGCAGCTTATTTGCCGGGCGCGAGCAGTACTTC
NA,TRBV28,NA,TRBJ2-4,CASSIPPRSKNIQYF,TGTGCCAGCAGTATCCCCCCCCGATCCAAAAACATTCAGTACTTC
NA,TRBV30,NA,TRBJ2-7,CAWSVLGYEQYF,TGTGCCTGGAGTGTATTAGGATACGAGCAGTACTTC
TRBD1,TRBV19,NA,TRBJ1-2,CASSPAGTGGASYTF,TGTGCCAGTAGTCCAGCCGGGACAGGGGGCGCGAGCTACACCTTC